The entry below gives a single T cell receptor beta chain sequence along with its context. The antigen remains unidentified. This sample stems from a study of T-cell memory formation after mild COVID-19. Researchers used 5'RACE with constant-segment primers to make TCR alpha and TCR beta cDNA libraries that carry sample barcodes and UMIs. TCRdb re-called the 5' RACE reads through MiXCR, storing one row per CDR3 protein. Among fewer than 95,000 distinct CDR3 sequences, roughly an eighth were seen once, and the ten largest hold over 25%. CDR3 length: 15 amino acids. Germline CDR1 and CDR2: SEHNR and FQNEAQ (reference sequence). Trimming shortened V by 5 bases and J by 5 bases, and 19 bases separated the two germline ends. Study findings and constraints: Shrinking CD4+ clones resided mostly in CM and EM, and CD8+ ones in EMRA. CD4/CD8 balance held among clones contracting day 15 to 85, and later expanders leaned CD4+. The SARS-CoV-2 specificity of second-wave clones reaching peak at day 37 remained unverified.

The sequenced material came from PBMCs or a T cell subset sorted from them (not recorded which). This TCR came from an adult woman who had mild COVID-19 (a few samples of this study predate the infection). Cell type and time point are not known. This chain connects TRBV7-9 to TRBJ2-7; D remains unclear. The CDR3 nucleotides are TGTGCCAGCAGCCCGAAGTGGTCCGTCTCTCACGAGCAGTACTTC. It specifies CASSPKWSVSHEQYF.